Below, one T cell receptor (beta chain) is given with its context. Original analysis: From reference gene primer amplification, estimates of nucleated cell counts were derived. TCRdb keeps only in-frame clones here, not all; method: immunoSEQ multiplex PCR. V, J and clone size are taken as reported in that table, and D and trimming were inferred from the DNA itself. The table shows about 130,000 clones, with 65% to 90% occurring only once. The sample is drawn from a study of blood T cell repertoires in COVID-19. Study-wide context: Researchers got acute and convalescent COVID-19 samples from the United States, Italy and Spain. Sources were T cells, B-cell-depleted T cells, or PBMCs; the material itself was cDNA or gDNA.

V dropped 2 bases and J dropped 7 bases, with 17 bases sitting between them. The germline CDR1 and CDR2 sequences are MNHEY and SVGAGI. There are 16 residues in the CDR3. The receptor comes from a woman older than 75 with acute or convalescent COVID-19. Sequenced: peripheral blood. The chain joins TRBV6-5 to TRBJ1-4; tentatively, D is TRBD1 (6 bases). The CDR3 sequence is CASSYHPGGGIEKLFF. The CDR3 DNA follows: TGTGCCAGCAGTTACCACCCGGGAGGGGGGATTGAAAAACTGTTTTTT.